This T cell receptor beta chain was identified in a study of T cells in narcolepsy. In the study overall: Healthy controls were enrolled alongside patients with narcolepsy type 1 or type 2. Points from the study as a whole: Healthy controls reportedly lacked the autoreactive clonotypes serially found in patients' blood.

About this clone itself: Antigen unknown.

The CDR3 has 16 amino acids. Germline CDR1 and CDR2: MNHEY and SVGAGI. Trimming shortened V by 4 bases and J by 5 bases, and 21 bases separated the two germline ends. Clones were sequenced by immunoSEQ multiplex PCR, and TCRdb holds only the in-frame ones, with some missing. The sample includes 30,000 to 35,000 clones, 80% seen only once; the top ten take about 0.95%. Sequencing was carried out using memory (CD45RA-) CD4+ T cells from blood. This chain joins TRBV6-5 and TRBJ2-7, with D tentatively TRBD1 or TRBD2 (5 bases each). This TCR derives from a human donor in good health. CDR3 residues: CASSFRGVGVRHEQYF. CDR3 in DNA: TGTGCCAGCAGTTTCCGAGGGGTCGGGGTACGCCACGAGCAGTACTTC.